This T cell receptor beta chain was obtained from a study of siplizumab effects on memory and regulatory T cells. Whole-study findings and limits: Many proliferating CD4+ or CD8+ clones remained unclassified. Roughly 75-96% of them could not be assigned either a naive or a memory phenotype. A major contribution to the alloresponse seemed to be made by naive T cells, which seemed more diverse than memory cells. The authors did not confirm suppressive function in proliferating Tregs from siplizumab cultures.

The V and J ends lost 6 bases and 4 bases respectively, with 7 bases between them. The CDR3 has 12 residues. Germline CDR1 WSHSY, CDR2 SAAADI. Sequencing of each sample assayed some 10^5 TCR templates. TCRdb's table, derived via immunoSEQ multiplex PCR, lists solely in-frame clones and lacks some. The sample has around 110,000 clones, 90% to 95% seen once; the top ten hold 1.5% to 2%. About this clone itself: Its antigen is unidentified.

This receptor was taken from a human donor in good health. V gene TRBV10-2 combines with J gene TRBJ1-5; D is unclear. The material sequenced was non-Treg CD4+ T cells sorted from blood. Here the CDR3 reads CASRRQNQPQHF. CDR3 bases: TGCGCCAGCAGACGACAAAATCAGCCCCAGCATTTT.